The next 27 T cell receptor beta chains were all read from a single sample in a study of T cells in localized non-small cell lung cancer (TCRdb year 2020). To prepare the library, the immunoSEQ multiplex PCR assay was applied. What TCRdb holds here is the immuneACCESS table cut down to in-frame rearrangements. Part of the clones is not present; checked against another copy, under half of the missing clones reflect an unresolved V gene, and the others are unexplained. Within this sample are fewer than 8,000 clones, with 40% to 50% of them counted one time only. The leading ten clones occupy roughly 3.8% of the sample. The sequences come from lymph node tissue, collected before any cancer treatment. Receptor source: a man between 35 and 75 years old with stage I lung adenocarcinoma.

The V call is TRBV16, the J call TRBJ1-1; D perhaps matches TRBD1 (5 bases). Germline CDR1 KGHSY, CDR2 FQNENV. The ends were cut back, 0 bases at V and 0 bases at J, with 8 bases in the middle. The CDR3 spans 15 residues. As DNA, the CDR3 is TGTGCCAGCAGCCAATCGGGGACGGTGAACACTGAAGCTTTCTTT. This encodes CASSQSGTVNTEAFF.

This clone turned up a few times. The chain carries TRBV28 and TRBJ1-2; 7 nucleotides line up with TRBD1. This CDR3 comprises 14 residues. Germline CDR1 MDHEN, CDR2 SYDVKM. V was pared by 4 bases and J by 2 bases, with 4 bases of the junction left unmatched. Here the CDR3 reads CASSYDRENYGYTF. The DNA for the CDR3 is TGTGCCAGCAGTTATGACAGGGAAAACTATGGCTACACCTTC.

This chain connects TRBV30 to TRBJ1-4; 7 nucleotides agree with TRBD1. This CDR3 comprises 15 residues. J lost 0 bases, V lost 7 bases, and 8 bases had no gene match. The germline gives CDR1 GTSNPN, CDR2 SVGIG (reference sequence). The CDR3 DNA reads as TGTGCCTTCAATACAGGGGAAGCAACTAATGAAAAACTGTTTTTT. Protein product: CAFNTGEATNEKLFF.

The chain has TRBV12-5 and TRBJ2-1; maybe TRBD2 (6 bases). V lost 6 bases and J lost 3, with 12 bases in between. Germline-derived CDR1 and CDR2 are LGHNT and FRNRAP. The CDR3 covers 14 residues. The CDR3 here is CASGDSGGYNEQFF. In DNA, the CDR3 is TGTGCTAGTGGAGACTCCGGGGGCTACAATGAGCAGTTCTTC.

The CDR3 protein is CASSPLYSGTELESEQYF. In DNA form, the CDR3 reads TGTGCCAGCTCACCTCTCTATTCTGGGACGGAACTCGAGAGCGAGCAGTACTTC. This chain connects TRBV18 to TRBJ2-7, with D perhaps matching TRBD1 or TRBD2 (5 bases each). Germline V gene lookup returns CDR1 KGHSH and CDR2 LQKENI. Trimming removed 3 bases from V and 6 bases from J, with 27 bases in between. This CDR3 is built from 18 residues. Looking up the rest from reference TRBV18 and TRBJ2-7 gives the full variable domain: NAGVMQNPRHLVRRRGQEARLRCSPMKGHSHVYWYRQLPEEGLKFMVYLQKENIIDESGMPKERFSAEFPKEGPSILRIQQVVRGDSAAYFCASSPLYSGTELESEQYFGPGTRLTVT.

CDR3 sequence: CASSLQGSGEAFF. CDR3 coding DNA: TGTGCCAGCAGTTTACAGGGGAGTGGTGAAGCTTTCTTT. The chain has TRBV6-8 and TRBJ1-1; 7 positions agree with TRBD1. This CDR3 comprises 13 residues. Germline-derived CDR1 and CDR2 are MNHGY and SAAAGT. Trimming took 4 bases from V and 7 from J; bases not matched to a gene: 6.

This chain connects TRBV7-6 to TRBJ2-2; possibly TRBD1 for D (5 bases). Trimming took 5 bases from V and 4 from J, leaving 11 bases between them. The CDR3 runs to 14 residues. Germline V gives CDR1 SGHVS, CDR2 FNYEAQ. In DNA, the CDR3 is TGTGCCAGCAGCCAGGACACTATCACCGGGGAGCTGTTTTTT. Residues: CASSQDTITGELFF.

This chain connects TRBV18 to TRBJ2-5; the D gene is possibly TRBD2 (6 bases). Germline CDR1 and CDR2: KGHSH and LQKENI. Trimming cost V 5 bases and J 4 bases, with 11 bases left between them. The CDR3 has 13 amino acids. The CDR3 sequence is CASSTAGSETQYF. CDR3 nucleotides: TGTGCCAGCTCAACGGCGGGGTCAGAGACCCAGTACTTC.

This clone was detected only a few times. The genes are TRBV9 and TRBJ2-7, with 14 bases aligning to TRBD2. Per the germline V gene, CDR1 is SGDLS and CDR2 is YYNGEE. The CDR3 sequence is 15 residues long. V lost 4 bases, J lost 4 bases, and 4 bases stayed unmatched. In DNA form, the CDR3 reads TGTGCCAGCAGCATGCGGACTAGCGGGAGGTACGAGCAGTACTTC. It yields the protein CASSMRTSGRYEQYF. The entire variable domain, with the rest obtained from reference TRBV9 and TRBJ2-7, is as follows: DSGVTQTPKHLITATGQRVTLRCSPRSGDLSVYWYQQSLDQGLQFLIQYYNGEERAKGNILERFSAQQFPDLHSELNLSSLELGDSALYFCASSMRTSGRYEQYFGPGTRLTVT.

The chain combines TRBV19 with TRBJ2-7; 7 bases are a match to TRBD2. V lost 7 bases and J lost 4; bases outside the gene matches: 13. Germline lookup yields CDR1 LNHDA and CDR2 SQIVND (reference sequence). The CDR3 is 15 residues long. The CDR3 DNA reads as TGTGCCAGTACCTTCTCCGCCGGGGGGACGTACGAGCAGTACTTC. Translation: CASTFSAGGTYEQYF.

On this clone itself: Sequence at one end of the junction differs from germline and may be a read error. The V and J genes are TRBV6-8 and TRBJ2-1; 10 bases fit TRBD2. The CDR3 sequence is 16 residues long. CDR1 MNHGY and CDR2 SAAAGT come from the germline V gene. The CDR3 here is CASRRGLAEGYNEQFF. The CDR3 DNA follows: TGTGCCAGCAGACGAGGACTAGCGGAGGGGTACAATGAGCAATTCTTC.

This rearrangement joins TRBV19 to TRBJ1-2, with a weak D call TRBD1 (5 bases). Trimming cost V 9 bases and J 7 bases, with 15 bases left between them. This CDR3 has 12 residues. Germline V gene sequence: CDR1 LNHDA, CDR2 SQIVND (reference sequence). CDR3 in DNA: TGTGCCAGCACCACAGGATTTGCTGGCTACACCTTC. This encodes CASTTGFAGYTF. Using reference TRBV19 and TRBJ1-2 for the parts outside the CDR3, the full variable domain is DGGITQSPKYLFRKEGQNVTLSCEQNLNHDAMYWYRQDPGQGLRLIYYSQIVNDFQKGDIAEGYSVSREKKESFPLTVTSAQKNPTAFYLCASTTGFAGYTFGSGTRLTVV.

This rearrangement joins TRBV19 to TRBJ2-7; D not resolved. The V gene lost 6 bases and the J gene lost 6 bases, with 18 bases spanning the gap. Germline CDR1 reads LNHDA; CDR2 reads SQIVND (reference sequence). The CDR3 is 14 amino acids. CDR3 region: CASSSRAGYLEQYF. CDR3 DNA: TGTGCCAGTAGCTCCCGGGCAGGTTACCTCGAGCAGTACTTC.

The chain links TRBV6-7 to TRBJ1-2, with unresolved D. Being an ORF, TRBV6-7 has a function that is uncertain. The CDR3 totals 13 residues. Trimming took off 2 bases at V and 8 bases at J, with 12 bases between the two ends. The CDR3 bases are TGTGCCAGCAGTTACGGGCAGTGGCAGGGCTACACCTTC. Its protein product is CASSYGQWQGYTF.

This clone qualifies as medium-sized (0.01 to 0.1%). The chain uses TRBV11-3 and TRBJ1-2; D is uncertain. Deletions cut 8 bases from V and 0 bases from J, with 16 bases between. The CDR3 runs to 15 residues. Germline V gene data show CDR1 as SGHNT and CDR2 as YENEEA. The chain's CDR3 is CASSGDLGTNYGYTF. DNA of the CDR3: TGTGCCAGCTCCGGTGATCTCGGGACTAACTATGGCTACACCTTC. Filled out from reference TRBV11-3 and TRBJ1-2, the complete variable domain reads EAGVVQSPRYKIIEKKQPVAFWCNPISGHNTLYWYLQNLGQGPELLIRYENEEAVDDSQLPKDRFSAERLKGVDSTLKIQPAELGDSAVYLCASSGDLGTNYGYTFGSGTRLTVV.

The genes are TRBV28 and TRBJ2-7; 7 bases are shared with TRBD1. The V segment lost 6 bases and the J segment 2 bases; nucleotides outside the gene matches: 7. This CDR3 contains 14 residues. CDR1 and CDR2 (germline): MDHEN, SYDVKM. In DNA form, the CDR3 reads TGTGCCAGCAGACCGGGACAGAGTGCCTACGAGCAGTACTTC. It codes for CASRPGQSAYEQYF.

The rearrangement links TRBV28 to TRBJ1-1; D is possibly TRBD1 (6 bases). CDR1 and CDR2 from the germline V gene are MDHEN and SYDVKM. There are 14 residues in the CDR3. The V and J ends lost 1 base and 1 base respectively, with 7 bases between them. The CDR3 region is CASSLLGQNTEAFF. The CDR3 region has the DNA TGTGCCAGCAGTTTATTGGGACAGAACACTGAAGCTTTCTTT.

V gene TRBV9 combines with J gene TRBJ1-3, with D hard to call. Germline V lookup: CDR1 SGDLS, CDR2 YYNGEE. The CDR3 runs 16 residues. Between the trimmed V and J ends, which lost 4 bases and 0 bases, there was a span of 14 bases. CDR3 loop: CASSPTTGNSGNTIYF. The CDR3 DNA reads as TGTGCCAGCAGCCCAACGACGGGAAACTCTGGAAACACCATATATTTT.

This sequence joins TRBV11-3 and TRBJ2-3; D not resolved. The CDR3 totals 15 residues. Trimming removed 3 bases at V and 2 bases at J, with 12 bases between. Germline CDR1 and CDR2: SGHNT and YENEEA. CDR3 sequence (DNA): TGTGCCAGCAGCTTGCTCGGTAGAAACACAGATACGCAGTATTTT. The encoded protein is CASSLLGRNTDTQYF.

The chain employs TRBV9 and TRBJ2-7; 9 nucleotides align to TRBD1. Germline lookup yields CDR1 SGDLS and CDR2 YYNGEE. The CDR3 loop spans 13 amino acids. Trimming removed 8 bases from V and 8 bases from J; junction bases left unmatched: 11. CDR3 nucleotide sequence: TGTGCCAGTACCGGGACAGGGAAGACTCAGCAGTACTTC. It translates to CASTGTGKTQQYF. Together with reference TRBV9 and TRBJ2-7, the CDR3 gives the full variable domain: DSGVTQTPKHLITATGQRVTLRCSPRSGDLSVYWYQQSLDQGLQFLIQYYNGEERAKGNILERFSAQQFPDLHSELNLSSLELGDSALYFCASTGTGKTQQYFGPGTRLTVT.

This clone was counted between two and nine times. The chain carries TRBV4-1 and TRBJ2-3, with 7 bases lining up with TRBD2. Germline-derived CDR1 and CDR2 are MGHRA and YSYEKL. The CDR3 covers 16 residues. After removal of 3 bases from V and 4 bases from J, the junction contained 10 bases not matched to a gene. In nucleotides, the CDR3 is TGCGCCAGCAGCCATTTAGCGGGCGGAGGGGCAGATACGCAGTATTTT. Protein: CASSHLAGGGADTQYF.

The J gene is TRBJ1-2, the V gene TRBV19, with D possibly being TRBD1 (5 bases). In germline, CDR1 is LNHDA, CDR2 SQIVND (reference sequence). The CDR3 is 13 amino acids. V lost 5 bases and J 8 bases, leaving 15 bases between the germline ends. For the CDR3, the DNA is TGTGCCAGTAGTCACAAAGGGGCCCTGGGCTACACCTTC. It encodes CASSHKGALGYTF.

CDR3 DNA: TGTGCCAGCAGCTTAGGACAAAACACTGAAGCTTTCTTT. The encoded protein is CASSLGQNTEAFF. J is TRBJ1-1 and V is TRBV28; a possible D gene is TRBD1 (5 bases). The V gene's germline CDR1 is MDHEN and CDR2 SYDVKM. The CDR3 has 13 amino acids. Between the trimmed V and J ends, which lost 6 bases and 2 bases, there was a span of 10 bases.

As to this clone: A junction end diverges from the germline sequence, so it may reflect a read error. The chain has TRBV6-8 and TRBJ1-4, with D perhaps TRBD1 (5 bases). The CDR3 has 13 residues. Germline V gene lookup returns CDR1 MNHGY and CDR2 SAAAGT. The CDR3 is CAISARDNEKLFF. DNA of the CDR3: TGTGCCATCAGTGCCAGGGACAATGAAAAACTGTTTTTT.

The chain uses TRBV6-8 and TRBJ2-3; weak D call: TRBD2 (6 bases). Germline CDR1 is MNHGY and CDR2 is SAAAGT. Between the trimmed V and J ends, which lost 5 bases and 5 bases, there was a span of 20 bases. CDR3 length: 16 amino acids. The CDR3 bases are TGTGCCAGCAGTGACGGGGTTCGACGGGAGATAGATACGCAGTATTTT. This sequence encodes CASSDGVRREIDTQYF.

The rearrangement links TRBV10-2 to TRBJ2-2; no clear D gene. Germline CDR1 is WSHSY and CDR2 is SAAADI. CDR3 length equals 12 residues. Trimming left V 6 bases short and J 7 bases short, with 9 bases between. The CDR3 DNA reads TGCGCCAGCAGGAATTATCTCGGGGAGCTGTTTTTT. This codes for CASRNYLGELFF.

The rearrangement joins TRBV14 to TRBJ1-4; TRBD1 matches 11 bases. V shed 2 bases, J shed 7 bases, and the junction held 3 bases outside the gene matches. The CDR3 spans 15 residues. The germline CDR1 and CDR2 sequences are SGHDN and FVKESK. CDR3 protein: CASSQQDRGREKLFF. The DNA of the CDR3 is TGTGCCAGCAGCCAACAGGACAGGGGGCGTGAAAAACTGTTTTTT.